This record concerns one T cell receptor beta chain sequence. Sequencing of TCR beta was undertaken in CD8+ and CD4+ T cells derived from blood. Controls matched for age and sex were healthy donors. TEMRA cells were FACS-enriched, unlike CD8+ and CD4+ T cells, which were negatively isolated. RNA, at about 0.45 to 1 ug, was reverse transcribed with random hexamers. The CDR3 of TCR beta was amplified by immunoSEQ multiplex PCR across 54 Vbeta and 13 Jbeta. TCRdb recomputed calls from the immunoSEQ multiplex PCR reads with MiXCR, one row per CDR3 protein. The sample consists of about 210,000 distinct CDR3 sequences, 85% to 95% of them appearing once. The sample is drawn from a study of CD8 T cells in Susac syndrome. In germline, CDR1 is LGHDT, CDR2 YNNKEL (reference sequence). Trimming took off 4 bases at V and 5 bases at J, with 17 bases between the two ends. The CDR3 totals 15 residues.

J is TRBJ1-1 and V is TRBV3-1, with a weak D call TRBD1 (5 bases). Sequencing was done on a sample of CD4+ T cells from PBMCs. This receptor was obtained from a human donor in good health. CDR3 coding DNA: TGTGCCAGCAGCCCTGGGTGGGGGAGGACGACTGAAGCTTTCTTT. Its translation is CASSPGWGRTTEAFF.